Below, 15 T cell receptor beta chains from the same sample are listed, as sequenced in a study of blood T cell repertoires in COVID-19 (dated by TCRdb to the early 2020s). Library preparation was by the immunoSEQ multiplex PCR assay. TCRdb provides this immuneACCESS table in a form limited to in-frame rearrangements. Some clones are lacking; in checked studies, under half of them reflect an unresolved V gene, and why the rest are absent is not known. This sample has approximately 180,000 clones in its table, and 82% of those were observed once. The ten largest clones add up to almost 8.5% of the sample. Sequencing was carried out using peripheral blood. The receptors here all came from a woman between 70 and 85 years old with acute or convalescent COVID-19.

This chain uses TRBV9 with TRBJ2-7; 11 positions agree with TRBD1. The CDR3 extends over 13 amino acids. With 3 bases clipped from V and 5 bases from J, the junction kept 1 base outside the gene matches. Germline CDR1 is SGDLS and CDR2 is YYNGEE. The CDR3 spells CASSGTGGNEQYF. The CDR3 coding sequence is TGTGCCAGCAGCGGGACAGGGGGCAACGAGCAGTACTTC.

Only a few counts were recorded for this clone. This chain links TRBV2 with TRBJ1-3; perhaps TRBD1 as D (6 bases). CDR1 SNHLY and CDR2 FYNNEI come from the germline V gene. V dropped 5 bases and J dropped 8 bases, with 10 bases sitting between them. This CDR3 is 12 amino acids long. The CDR3 DNA reads as TGTGCCAGCAGTCTCAGGGGAGACACCATATATTTT. It is translated as CASSLRGDTIYF.

This chain connects TRBV29-1 to TRBJ1-2; 7 nucleotides match TRBD1. V trimming: 4 bases; J trimming: 0 bases; junction bases outside the gene matches: 8. The CDR3 is made up of 15 amino acids. The V gene's germline CDR1 is SQVTM and CDR2 ANQGSEA. The CDR3 nucleotides read TGCAGCGTTGTAGGGACAGTAGCCTCTAACTATGGCTACACCTTC. Residues: CSVVGTVASNYGYTF.

The CDR3 region is CASSLTGTENTGELFF. In DNA, the CDR3 is TGTGCCAGCAGTCTTACCGGGACAGAAAACACCGGGGAGCTGTTTTTT. The genes are TRBV4-2 and TRBJ2-2, with 7 bases lining up with TRBD1. Germline CDR1 reads LGHNA; CDR2 reads YNFKEQ. This CDR3 is 16 amino acids long. J was trimmed by 2 bases and V by 6 bases; bases with no gene match: 9.

The chain is built from TRBV6-4 and TRBJ2-5; tentative D call: TRBD2 (5 bases). Germline V lookup: CDR1 MRHNA, CDR2 SNTAGT. The CDR3 is 15 residues long. The V gene lost 8 bases and the J gene lost 0 bases, with 16 bases spanning the gap. The CDR3 is CASHPFLGDQETQYF. The CDR3 bases are TGTGCCAGCCATCCTTTCCTCGGGGACCAAGAGACCCAGTACTTC.

The chain employs TRBV2 and TRBJ2-1, with 7 nucleotides matching TRBD2. The germline V gene has CDR1 SNHLY and CDR2 FYNNEI. Unmatched junction bases numbered 18, after V lost 8 bases and J lost 14 bases. The CDR3 runs to 14 residues. The CDR3 protein is CASDIGAWGGTEFF. The CDR3 DNA sequence: TGTGCCAGCGATATAGGGGCCTGGGGAGGGACGGAGTTCTTC.

V and J are TRBV28 and TRBJ1-2, with D tentatively TRBD1 (6 bases). The CDR3 has 12 amino acids. The V and J ends lost 7 bases and 8 bases respectively, with 14 bases between them. Germline V CDR1 and CDR2: MDHEN, SYDVKM. The CDR3 region is CASTLGGGGYTF. The CDR3 DNA reads TGTGCCAGCACCTTAGGGGGGGGAGGCTACACCTTC.

The chain is built from TRBV5-4 and TRBJ1-3; D not certain. The CDR3 runs to 14 residues. V lost 4 bases to trimming and J lost 1 base, with 9 bases between them. CDR1 SGHNT and CDR2 YYREEE come from the germline V gene (reference sequence). The DNA of the CDR3 is TGTGCCAGCAGCAAACGGGGTTCTGGAAACACCATATATTTT. Its protein is CASSKRGSGNTIYF.

This clone was observed a handful of times. This chain uses TRBV19 with TRBJ1-5, with D tentatively TRBD1 (6 bases). CDR3 length: 15 amino acids. Trimming cost V 3 bases and J 8 bases, with 17 bases left between them. The V gene's germline CDR1 is LNHDA and CDR2 SQIVND (reference sequence). Written as DNA, the CDR3 is TGTGCCAGTAGTATGGTAGGCAGGCGACAGGAGCCCCAGCATTTT. This encodes CASSMVGRRQEPQHF. The entire variable domain, with the rest obtained from reference TRBV19 and TRBJ1-5, is as follows: DGGITQSPKYLFRKEGQNVTLSCEQNLNHDAMYWYRQDPGQGLRLIYYSQIVNDFQKGDIAEGYSVSREKKESFPLTVTSAQKNPTAFYLCASSMVGRRQEPQHFGDGTRLSIL.

The chain uses TRBV9 and TRBJ2-1; 8 bases map to TRBD2. CDR1 and CDR2 from the germline V gene are SGDLS and YYNGEE. J gave up 4 bases and V 0 bases, and 6 bases lay outside the gene matches. The CDR3 is made up of 16 amino acids. CDR3 residues: CASSVESQREYNEQFF. The CDR3 DNA reads TGTGCCAGCAGCGTAGAATCCCAGCGGGAGTACAATGAGCAGTTCTTC.

DNA for the CDR3: TGTGCCAGCAGCGTGGGACAGGAGGGCATTCAGTACTTC. Protein product: CASSVGQEGIQYF. The chain joins TRBV9 to TRBJ2-4; 8 positions match TRBD1. The CDR3 spans 13 residues. CDR1 and CDR2 (germline): SGDLS, YYNGEE. With V trimmed by 2 bases and J by 9 bases, 4 bases remained unmatched.

This clone was counted between two and nine times. V usage is TRBV6-2 or TRBV6-3 and J usage is TRBJ2-1; 11 bases fit TRBD2. With 4 bases clipped from V and 9 bases from J, the junction kept 5 bases outside the gene matches. Per the germline V gene, CDR1 is MNHEY and CDR2 is SVGEGT. The CDR3 has 14 amino acids. The CDR3 region is CASSSLAGGTEQFF. CDR3 DNA sequence: TGTGCCAGCAGTTCCCTAGCGGGAGGTACTGAGCAGTTCTTC.

V is TRBV19 and J is TRBJ1-5, with 9 bases lining up with TRBD1. J gave up 4 bases and V 4 bases, and 2 bases lay outside the gene matches. The CDR3 contains 14 residues. CDR1 is LNHDA, CDR2 SQIVND, per germline (reference sequence). The CDR3 coding sequence is TGTGCCAGTAGTAGGGACAGGGAAAATCAGCCCCAGCATTTT. Translation gives CASSRDRENQPQHF.

The chain has TRBV30 and TRBJ1-1; D might be TRBD1 (6 bases). The CDR3 runs 13 residues. The germline V gene encodes CDR1 GTSNPN and CDR2 SVGIG (reference sequence). V lost 5 bases and J 4 bases, leaving 14 bases between the germline ends. CDR3 residues: CAWSRGAVTEAFF. The CDR3 DNA follows: TGTGCCTGGTCCCGGGGGGCGGTCACTGAAGCTTTCTTT.

In its sample, this clone was seen once. CDR3 DNA: TGCAGCGTTGCGACAGGGGGGGACACTGAAGCTTTCTTT. It encodes CSVATGGDTEAFF. The V and J genes are TRBV29-1 and TRBJ1-1; 9 bases line up with TRBD1. CDR1 is SQVTM, CDR2 ANQGSEA, per germline. The CDR3 loop spans 13 amino acids. V lost 4 bases to trimming and J lost 3 bases; unmatched junction nucleotides: 3. The whole variable domain, remainder taken from reference TRBV29-1 and TRBJ1-1, is SAVISQKPSRDICQRGTSLTIQCQVDSQVTMMFWYRQQPGQSLTLIATANQGSEATYESGFVIDKFPISRPNLTFSTLTVSNMSPEDSSIYLCSVATGGDTEAFFGQGTRLTVV.